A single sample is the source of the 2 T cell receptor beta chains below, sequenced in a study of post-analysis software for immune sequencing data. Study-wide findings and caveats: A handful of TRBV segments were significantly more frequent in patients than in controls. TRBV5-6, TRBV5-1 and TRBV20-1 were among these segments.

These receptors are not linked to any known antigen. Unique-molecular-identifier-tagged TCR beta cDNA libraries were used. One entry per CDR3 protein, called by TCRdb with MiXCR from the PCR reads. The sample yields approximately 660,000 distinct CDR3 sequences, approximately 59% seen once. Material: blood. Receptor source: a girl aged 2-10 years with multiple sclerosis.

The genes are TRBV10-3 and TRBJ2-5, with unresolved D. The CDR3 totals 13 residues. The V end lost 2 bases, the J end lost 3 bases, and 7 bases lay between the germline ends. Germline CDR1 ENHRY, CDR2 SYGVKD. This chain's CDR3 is CAISERLEETQYF. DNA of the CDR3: TGTGCCATCAGTGAGAGGCTGGAAGAGACCCAGTACTTC.

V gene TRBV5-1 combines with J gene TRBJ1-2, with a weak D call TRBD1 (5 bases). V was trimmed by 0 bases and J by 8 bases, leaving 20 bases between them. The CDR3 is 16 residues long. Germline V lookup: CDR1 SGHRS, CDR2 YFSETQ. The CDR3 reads CASSLDPVGVWWGYTF. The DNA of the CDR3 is TGCGCCAGCAGCTTGGACCCAGTGGGGGTTTGGTGGGGCTACACCTTC. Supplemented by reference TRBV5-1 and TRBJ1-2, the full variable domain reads KAGVTQTPRYLIKTRGQQVTLSCSPISGHRSVSWYQQTPGQGLQFLFEYFSETQRNKGNFPGRFSGRQFSNSRSEMNVSTLELGDSALYLCASSLDPVGVWWGYTFGSGTRLTVV.